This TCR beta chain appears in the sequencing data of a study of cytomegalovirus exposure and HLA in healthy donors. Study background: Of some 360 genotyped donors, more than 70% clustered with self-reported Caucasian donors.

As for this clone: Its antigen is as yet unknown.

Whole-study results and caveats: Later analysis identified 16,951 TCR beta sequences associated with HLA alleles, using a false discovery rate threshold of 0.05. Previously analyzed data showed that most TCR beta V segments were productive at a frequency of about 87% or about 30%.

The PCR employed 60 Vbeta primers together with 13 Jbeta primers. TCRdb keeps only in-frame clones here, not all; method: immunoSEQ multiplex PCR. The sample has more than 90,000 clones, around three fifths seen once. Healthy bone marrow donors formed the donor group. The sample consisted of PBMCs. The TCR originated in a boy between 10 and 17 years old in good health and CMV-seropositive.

The CDR3 reads CAWSARTGEDEKLFF. The CDR3 DNA is TGTGCCTGGAGTGCCAGGACAGGGGAAGATGAAAAACTGTTTTTT. This chain connects TRBV30 to TRBJ1-4; 9 positions match TRBD1. Germline CDR1 reads GTSNPN; CDR2 reads SVGIG (reference sequence). The junction had 6 bases not matched to a gene; V was cut back by 1 base and J by 6 bases. The CDR3 has 15 amino acids.